Listed here are 17 T cell receptor beta chains from one sample, sequenced in a study of T cells expressing NK-cell markers. TCRdb reanalyzed the 5' RACE reads and collapses them to one entry per CDR3 protein, without DNA. Its table lists over 350,000 distinct CDR3 sequences. Specimen: blood T cells: a sorted CD56 or NKG2C T cell subset, CD4+ or CD8+ T cells, or bulk PBMC T cells (not recorded which). The receptors originated from a woman in her forties or fifties in good health.

This chain connects TRBV20-1 to TRBJ2-3; TCRdb returns TRBD2, unconfirmable since there is no DNA. Germline assignment: CDR1 DFQATT and CDR2 SNEGSKA (reference sequence). CDR3 size: 15 residues. The CDR3: CSARGRGRLTDTQYF.

The genes are TRBV5-8 and TRBJ1-6. Germline CDR1 reads SGHTS; CDR2 reads YDEGEE. This CDR3 region has 11 residues. The chain's CDR3 is CASSLTSPLHF.

The J gene is TRBJ1-1, the V gene TRBV14; the TCRdb D gene call, TRBD1, has no DNA to confirm it. Germline V gene lookup returns CDR1 SGHDN and CDR2 FVKESK. There are 17 residues in the CDR3. CDR3 sequence reads: CASSQEGRGAPRGWAFF.

The rearrangement joins TRBV5-8 to TRBJ2-1; there is no DNA to check the TCRdb D call of TRBD2. The CDR3 contains 17 residues. Per the germline V gene, CDR1 is SGHTS and CDR2 is YDEGEE. CDR3 sequence reads: CASTYPLGLAGLNEQFF.

This rearrangement joins TRBV12-3 or TRBV12-4 to TRBJ1-3. This CDR3 is built from 13 residues. The CDR3 region is CASSFDRGNTIYF.

The CDR3 loop is CASCPGLAWQETQYF. The rearrangement joins TRBV23-1 to TRBJ2-5; lacking DNA, the TRBD2 call made by TCRdb goes unchecked. TRBV23-1 is marked as an open reading frame, function uncertain. The CDR3 length is 15 residues.

The rearrangement links TRBV24-1 to TRBJ2-2; as DNA is missing, the TRBD1 call by TCRdb cannot be tested. From germline, CDR1 is KGHDR and CDR2 SFDVKD. The CDR3 is made up of 13 amino acids. The CDR3 sequence: CATWGGDTGELFF.

This chain links TRBV3-1 with TRBJ1-1. Looked up from germline, CDR1 is LGHDT and CDR2 is YNNKEL (reference sequence). The CDR3 has 15 residues. CDR3 sequence: CASSLRGGEGTEAFF.

This chain uses TRBV3-1 with TRBJ2-2; TCRdb's D call, TRBD2, is unchecked because there is no DNA. CDR1 and CDR2 from the germline V gene are LGHDT and YNNKEL (reference sequence). The CDR3 is 16 amino acids. CDR3 residues: CASSPGGGSATGELFF.

This rearrangement joins TRBV24-1 to TRBJ2-2; TCRdb indicates TRBD1, and absent DNA this call remains unverified. The CDR3 has 14 residues. Germline CDR1 reads KGHDR; CDR2 reads SFDVKD. This CDR3 is CATSDPGWSGELFF.

CDR3 loop: CSVGSSGRAQNTGELFF. The V gene is TRBV29-1, the J gene TRBJ2-2; the D gene TCRdb calls, TRBD2, cannot be checked with no DNA. Germline CDR1 SQVTM, CDR2 ANQGSEA. This CDR3 contains 17 residues.

This chain uses TRBV15 with TRBJ1-1. This CDR3 has 15 residues. Germline V CDR1 and CDR2: LNHNV, YYDKDF (reference sequence). CDR3 sequence reads: CATSPSQGRDTEAFF.

This chain connects TRBV7-9 to TRBJ1-4. The V gene's germline CDR1 is SEHNR and CDR2 FQNEAQ (reference sequence). The CDR3 sequence is 13 residues long. CDR3 amino acids: CASSSSSQGKLFF.

The J gene is TRBJ2-1, the V gene TRBV9; TCRdb designates TRBD2, a call that cannot be tested without DNA. The CDR3 loop spans 19 amino acids. Germline CDR1 SGDLS, CDR2 YYNGEE. CDR3 residues: CASSGPGLAGGSSYNEQFF.

This rearrangement joins TRBV10-2 to TRBJ2-3; TCRdb's D call, TRBD1, is unchecked because there is no DNA. The germline CDR1 and CDR2 sequences are WSHSY and SAAADI. CDR3 size: 15 residues. The CDR3 sequence is CASKPGVLGADTQYF.

The rearrangement uses TRBV12-5 and TRBJ2-7. The CDR3 contains 12 residues. CDR1 and CDR2 from the germline V gene are LGHNT and FRNRAP. Here the CDR3 reads CASGLGNYEQYF. The complete variable domain, with remaining parts taken from reference TRBV12-5 and TRBJ2-7, reads DARVTQTPRHKVTEMGQEVTMRCQPILGHNTVFWYRQTMMQGLELLAYFRNRAPLDDSGMPKDRFSAEMPDATLATLKIQPSEPRDSAVYFCASGLGNYEQYFGPGTRLTVT.

The rearrangement uses TRBV24-1 and TRBJ2-1. Germline CDR1 is KGHDR and CDR2 is SFDVKD. The CDR3 is made up of 12 amino acids. This chain's CDR3 is CATSDRQSEQFF.